Listed below are T cell receptor beta chains from one sample, sequenced in a study of blood T cell repertoires in COVID-19. Some clones are missing from TCRdb's copy, which holds only in-frame ones; the method was immunoSEQ multiplex PCR. The data hold tens of thousands of clones, with approximately 83% observed a single time. The source material was peripheral blood. These receptors all stem from a human donor in a cohort sampled during active COVID-19. The CDR3 runs from the conserved cysteine through the conserved F or W. Fields, in order: J gene, clone size, V gene, D gene, CDR3 DNA, CDR3 protein. The D gene is left open where the match is weak. Rows give clone size only sometimes, using once, few, many, or a class for an expanded clone.

j_call: TRBJ2-7; clone_size: NA; v_call: TRBV27; d_call: NA; cdr3_nt: TGTGCCAGCAGTTCAATAGCCTCTTACGAGCAGTACTTC; cdr3_aa: CASSSIASYEQYF
j_call: TRBJ1-2; clone_size: NA; v_call: TRBV6-6; d_call: TRBD1; cdr3_nt: TGTGCCAGCAGTCCCGGACAGGTATATGGCTACACCTTC; cdr3_aa: CASSPGQVYGYTF
j_call: TRBJ1-1; clone_size: NA; v_call: TRBV9; d_call: NA; cdr3_nt: TGTGCCAGCAGCGTAGCAGGGCTAAGTATGAACACTGAAGCTTTCTTT; cdr3_aa: CASSVAGLSMNTEAFF
j_call: TRBJ2-4; clone_size: NA; v_call: TRBV7-9; d_call: NA; cdr3_nt: TGTGCCACCTATGCGACAGACAAAAACATTCAGTACTTC; cdr3_aa: CATYATDKNIQYF
j_call: TRBJ1-2; clone_size: NA; v_call: TRBV20-1; d_call: TRBD1; cdr3_nt: TGCAGTGCTAGTACCGGGACAGGGGACTATGGCTACACCTTC; cdr3_aa: CSASTGTGDYGYTF
j_call: TRBJ1-2; clone_size: NA; v_call: TRBV6-5; d_call: TRBD1; cdr3_nt: TGTGCCAGCAGTTACTCCACAGGGGGCAACTATGGCTACACCTTC; cdr3_aa: CASSYSTGGNYGYTF
j_call: TRBJ2-1; clone_size: NA; v_call: TRBV5-1; d_call: TRBD2; cdr3_nt: TGCGCCAGCAGCTTGGCACCGGGACTAGCGGGAGACCACAATGAGCAGTTCTTC; cdr3_aa: CASSLAPGLAGDHNEQFF
j_call: TRBJ1-5; clone_size: NA; v_call: TRBV7-2; d_call: TRBD1; cdr3_nt: TGTGCCAGCAGCTCCGGACAGGGGGCGCTTTTTCAGCCCCAGCATTTT; cdr3_aa: CASSSGQGALFQPQHF
j_call: TRBJ2-5; clone_size: NA; v_call: TRBV2; d_call: NA; cdr3_nt: TGTGCCAGTAATCGGGACTCCCGGGAGACCCAGTACTTC; cdr3_aa: CASNRDSRETQYF
j_call: TRBJ1-2; clone_size: once; v_call: TRBV19; d_call: NA; cdr3_nt: TGTGCCAGTAGTAACAGGGTAGACTATGGCTACACCTTC; cdr3_aa: CASSNRVDYGYTF
j_call: TRBJ2-3; clone_size: few; v_call: TRBV19; d_call: NA; cdr3_nt: TGTGCCAGTAGTTCCTCGGTAGTCACAGATACGCAGTATTTT; cdr3_aa: CASSSSVVTDTQYF
j_call: TRBJ2-1; clone_size: NA; v_call: TRBV7-6; d_call: TRBD2; cdr3_nt: TGTGCCAGCAGGAAAGGAATGAGCGGGGGCCCCGGCTACAATGAGCAGTTCTTC; cdr3_aa: CASRKGMSGGPGYNEQFF
j_call: TRBJ1-1; clone_size: NA; v_call: TRBV30; d_call: NA; cdr3_nt: TGTGCCTGGAGTCAGGGGTTTAACACTGAAGCTTTCTTT; cdr3_aa: CAWSQGFNTEAFF
j_call: TRBJ1-6; clone_size: once; v_call: TRBV30; d_call: NA; cdr3_nt: TGTGCCTGGAGTCAGGGAAATTCACCCCTCCACTTT; cdr3_aa: CAWSQGNSPLHF
j_call: TRBJ1-4; clone_size: NA; v_call: TRBV19; d_call: NA; cdr3_nt: TGTGCCAGTAGCGAAAGGGGTGGGACTAATGAAAAACTGTTTTTT; cdr3_aa: CASSERGGTNEKLFF
j_call: TRBJ2-3; clone_size: NA; v_call: TRBV3-1/TRBV3-2; d_call: TRBD1; cdr3_nt: TGTGCCAGCAGGAACAGGGGGTTCGCAGATACGCAGTATTTT; cdr3_aa: CASRNRGFADTQYF
j_call: TRBJ1-5; clone_size: NA; v_call: TRBV28; d_call: NA; cdr3_nt: TGTGCCAGCAGTCCCCCGCGGTGGCCCCAGCATTTT; cdr3_aa: CASSPPRWPQHF
j_call: TRBJ2-1; clone_size: NA; v_call: TRBV28; d_call: NA; cdr3_nt: TGTGCCAGCAGTTTAGGGGGGGGCCTCTGGGATGAGCAGTTCTTC; cdr3_aa: CASSLGGGLWDEQFF
j_call: TRBJ2-2; clone_size: NA; v_call: TRBV5-4; d_call: TRBD1; cdr3_nt: TGTGCCAGCAGCTTGGGACAGGGGGCGAACACCGGGGAGCTGTTTTTT; cdr3_aa: CASSLGQGANTGELFF
j_call: TRBJ2-2; clone_size: NA; v_call: TRBV7-2; d_call: NA; cdr3_nt: TGTGCCAGCAGCTTAGAAGGGGTTGCCGGGGAGCTGTTTTTT; cdr3_aa: CASSLEGVAGELFF
j_call: TRBJ1-4; clone_size: NA; v_call: TRBV2; d_call: NA; cdr3_nt: TGTGCCAGCAGGATCGCCGGAGCTAATGAAAAACTGTTTTTT; cdr3_aa: CASRIAGANEKLFF
j_call: TRBJ2-3; clone_size: once; v_call: TRBV2; d_call: TRBD2; cdr3_nt: TGTGCCCTAGGGGGACTAGGAGTATTTAAAACAGATACGCAGTATTTT; cdr3_aa: CALGGLGVFKTDTQYF
j_call: TRBJ1-5; clone_size: once; v_call: TRBV20-1; d_call: NA; cdr3_nt: TGCAGTGCTAGTTTCAGGAGCAATCAGCCCCAGCATTTT; cdr3_aa: CSASFRSNQPQHF
j_call: TRBJ2-7; clone_size: few; v_call: TRBV6-5; d_call: TRBD1; cdr3_nt: TGTGCCAGCAGTTACCGGGACAGGGCCTACGAGCAGTACTTC; cdr3_aa: CASSYRDRAYEQYF
j_call: TRBJ1-6; clone_size: once; v_call: TRBV30; d_call: TRBD1; cdr3_nt: TGTGCCTGGGCAGGGGGTACTGGTTCACCCCTCCACTTT; cdr3_aa: CAWAGGTGSPLHF
j_call: TRBJ1-2; clone_size: NA; v_call: TRBV13; d_call: NA; cdr3_nt: TGTGCCAGCAGCTTAAGCGTTACTAACTATGGCTACACCTTC; cdr3_aa: CASSLSVTNYGYTF
j_call: TRBJ2-7; clone_size: NA; v_call: TRBV5-1; d_call: TRBD1; cdr3_nt: TGCGCCAGCAGGCGGATGGCGACAGGGGACGAGCAGTACTTC; cdr3_aa: CASRRMATGDEQYF
j_call: TRBJ2-5; clone_size: NA; v_call: TRBV5-1; d_call: TRBD2; cdr3_nt: TGCGCCAGCAGCTGGACTAGCGGGGGCTCCGAGACCCAGTACTTC; cdr3_aa: CASSWTSGGSETQYF
j_call: TRBJ1-2; clone_size: NA; v_call: TRBV11-2; d_call: TRBD1; cdr3_nt: TGTGCCAGCAACTCAATAGGACAGGTTAACTATGGCTACACCTTC; cdr3_aa: CASNSIGQVNYGYTF
j_call: TRBJ2-3; clone_size: NA; v_call: TRBV19; d_call: TRBD1; cdr3_nt: TGTGCCAGTAGTATACGGGCAGGGGGTTTTACAGATACGCAGTATTTT; cdr3_aa: CASSIRAGGFTDTQYF
j_call: TRBJ1-1; clone_size: NA; v_call: TRBV5-1; d_call: NA; cdr3_nt: TGCGCCAGCAGCTTGGAGACAGGACGCTTAGGGGCTTTCTTT; cdr3_aa: CASSLETGRLGAFF
j_call: TRBJ1-1; clone_size: NA; v_call: TRBV6-5; d_call: TRBD1; cdr3_nt: TGTGCCAGCATCCCGGGACAGGGGGCGAAGACTGAAGCTTTCTTT; cdr3_aa: CASIPGQGAKTEAFF